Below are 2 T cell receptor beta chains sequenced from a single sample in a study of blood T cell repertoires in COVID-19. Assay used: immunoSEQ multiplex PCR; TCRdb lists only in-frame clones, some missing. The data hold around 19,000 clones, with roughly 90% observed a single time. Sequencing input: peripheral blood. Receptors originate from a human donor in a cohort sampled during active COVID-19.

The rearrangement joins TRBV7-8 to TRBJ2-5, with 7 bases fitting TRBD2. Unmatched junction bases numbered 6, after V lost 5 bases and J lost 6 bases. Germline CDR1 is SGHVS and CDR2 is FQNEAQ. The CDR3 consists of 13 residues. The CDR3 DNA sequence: TGTGCCAGCAGCCCTGGCGGGGGTAAGACCCAGTACTTC. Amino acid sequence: CASSPGGGKTQYF. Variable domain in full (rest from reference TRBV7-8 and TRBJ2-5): GAGVSQSPRYKVAKRGQDVALRCDPISGHVSLFWYQQALGQGPEFLTYFQNEAQLDKSGLPSDRFFAERPEGSVSTLKIQRTQQEDSAVYLCASSPGGGKTQYFGPGTRLLVL.

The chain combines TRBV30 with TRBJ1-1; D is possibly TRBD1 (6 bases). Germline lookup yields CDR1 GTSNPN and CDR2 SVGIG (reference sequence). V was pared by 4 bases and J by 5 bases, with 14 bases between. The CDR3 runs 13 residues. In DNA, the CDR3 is TGTGCCTGGACCCTTGGGGGCGCGACTGAAGCTTTCTTT. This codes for CAWTLGGATEAFF.